The source of this T cell receptor beta chain is a study of T cells in Graves' hyperthyroidism and ophthalmopathy. This clonotype was counted at least ten times. Individuals with ophthalmopathy presented a Clinical Activity Score of at least 3, a NOSPECS grade of at least 4 and a duration under 3 months. Lactation, pregnancy, other autoimmune disease or uncontrolled infection excluded patients. Germline CDR1 reads LGHNA; CDR2 reads YNFKEQ. Deletions cut 0 bases from V and 3 bases from J, with 13 bases between. The CDR3 consists of 16 residues. From RNA transcripts, TCR beta CDR3 regions were amplified. First-round RT-PCR targeting the TCR CDR3 was performed with the HTBI primer set. TCRdb ran MiXCR on the multiplex PCR reads and lists one entry per CDR3 protein. Among 450,000 to 600,000 distinct CDR3 sequences listed, just under 20% were seen once.

This receptor was taken from a man aged 35-49 years with Graves' ophthalmopathy. The chain uses TRBV4-2 and TRBJ2-3, with no clear D. Sequences were obtained from blood. The CDR3 nucleotides read TGTGCCAGCAGCCAAGATCTCGGGTTAGGTACAGATACGCAGTATTTT. This codes for CASSQDLGLGTDTQYF.